This TCR beta chain comes out of a study of cytomegalovirus exposure and HLA in healthy donors. Study-level findings and limits: Previous analysis showed most TCR beta V segments were productive about 90% or about 30% of the time.

The primer mix had 60 Vbeta and 13 Jbeta primers. Produced via immunoSEQ multiplex PCR; TCRdb's table is partial and in-frame only. This sample has about 240,000 clones, with 81% found just once. In the case of this clone: Its antigen is still unknown.

Per germline, CDR1 MGHRA and CDR2 YSYEKL. V lost 4 bases and J 6 bases, leaving 15 bases between the germline ends. This CDR3 is built from 15 residues. The sequenced sample consisted of PBMCs. This receptor was obtained from a woman aged 60-70 years in good health and CMV-seropositive. The chain is built from TRBV4-1 and TRBJ1-4; D call uncertain. The CDR3 reads CASSPSLRGHEKLFF. In nucleotides, the CDR3 is TGCGCCAGCAGCCCCTCCCTTAGAGGTCATGAAAAACTGTTTTTT.